This entry lists 9 T cell receptor beta chains sequenced from one sample in a study of cytomegalovirus exposure and HLA in healthy donors (TCRdb year 2017). Library preparation used the immunoSEQ multiplex PCR assay. A mixture of 60 forward primers for TCR Vbeta segments and 13 reverse primers for TCR Jbeta segments was used in the multiplex PCR. Held by TCRdb, this immuneACCESS table contains in-frame sequences only and omits some clones. Under half of the omission traces to an unresolved V gene where checked; the cause of the rest is unknown. The table for this sample lists around 88,000 clones; approximately 74% of them were counted only once. Under 2% of the sample is held by the ten biggest clonotypes. Sequencing was carried out using PBMCs. These receptors were taken from a male donor in good health and CMV-seronegative.

The chain uses TRBV27 and TRBJ2-3, with 7 bases fitting TRBD1. The CDR3 loop spans 16 amino acids. The V gene end was trimmed by 4 bases and the J gene end by 4 bases; junction bases not matched to a gene: 11. Germline assignment: CDR1 MNHEY and CDR2 SMNVEV (reference sequence). The CDR3, as DNA: TGTGCCAGCAGTTCCGAAACAGGGGCGCTGGCAGATACGCAGTATTTT. It is translated as CASSSETGALADTQYF.

The chain carries TRBV14 and TRBJ2-3, with 9 positions matching TRBD2. The trim removed 4 bases at V and 0 bases at J, leaving 11 bases unmatched. Germline V gene lookup returns CDR1 SGHDN and CDR2 FVKESK. This CDR3 spans 18 amino acids. CDR3 amino acids: CASSPWGLAGLSTDTQYF. The CDR3 DNA reads TGTGCCAGCAGCCCTTGGGGGCTAGCGGGATTAAGCACAGATACGCAGTATTTT.

The V call is TRBV27, the J call TRBJ1-2, with 8 bases fitting TRBD1. Germline CDR1 and CDR2: MNHEY and SMNVEV (reference sequence). The CDR3 sequence is 16 residues long. V was pared by 3 bases and J by 7 bases, with 13 bases of the junction left unmatched. The CDR3 bases are TGTGCCAGCAGTTTCAGTCCCGCAGGGGGCCCTGGTGGCTACACCTTC. The encoded protein is CASSFSPAGGPGGYTF.

The V gene is TRBV10-3, the J gene TRBJ2-1; 15 bases map to TRBD2. V lost 4 bases to trimming and J lost 4 bases; unmatched junction nucleotides: 11. The CDR3 is made up of 19 amino acids. Germline CDR1 is ENHRY and CDR2 is SYGVKD. The CDR3 loop is CAISAPSQGLAGGYNEQFF. For the CDR3, the DNA is TGTGCCATCAGTGCCCCATCCCAGGGACTAGCGGGAGGTTACAATGAGCAGTTCTTC.

The V and J genes are TRBV7-2 and TRBJ2-1; 12 positions agree with TRBD2. From germline, CDR1 is SGHTA and CDR2 FQGNSA. The CDR3 consists of 16 residues. V was clipped by 7 bases and J by 7 bases; unmatched bases: 11. Written as DNA, the CDR3 is TGTGCCAGCACCTTCCCCCTAGCGGGAGGGATAAATGAGCAGTTCTTC. It yields the protein CASTFPLAGGINEQFF. Together with reference TRBV7-2 and TRBJ2-1, the CDR3 gives the full variable domain: GAGVSQSPSNKVTEKGKDVELRCDPISGHTALYWYRQSLGQGLEFLIYFQGNSAPDKSGLPSDRFSAERTGGSVSTLTIQRTQQEDSAVYLCASTFPLAGGINEQFFGPGTRLTVL.

The chain has TRBV9 and TRBJ1-2, with TRBD1 as a possible D gene (6 bases). Per germline, CDR1 SGDLS and CDR2 YYNGEE. The CDR3 runs to 14 residues. Trimming removed 0 bases at V and 2 bases at J, with 8 bases between. DNA of the CDR3: TGTGCCAGCAGCGTAGGGGGGCAGAACTATGGCTACACCTTC. Its protein product is CASSVGGQNYGYTF.

There are a few counts of this clone. The chain couples TRBV28 to TRBJ2-2; 10 nucleotides line up with TRBD2. Germline trimming cut 5 bases from V and 4 bases from J; bases unmatched to any gene: 7. This CDR3 comprises 16 residues. Per the germline V gene, CDR1 is MDHEN and CDR2 is SYDVKM. CDR3 in amino acids: CASSPPTSGPTGELFF. CDR3 nucleotide sequence: TGTGCCAGCAGTCCCCCGACTAGCGGGCCCACCGGGGAGCTGTTTTTT.

The CDR3 spells CASSSKQGFAQPQHF. DNA of the CDR3: TGTGCCAGTAGTAGTAAACAGGGTTTCGCTCAGCCCCAGCATTTT. This sequence joins TRBV19 and TRBJ1-5, with D possibly matching TRBD1 (6 bases). V lost 4 bases to trimming and J lost 6 bases, with 16 bases between them. Germline lookup yields CDR1 LNHDA and CDR2 SQIVND (reference sequence). The CDR3 is 15 amino acids. The full variable domain, completed using reference TRBV19 and TRBJ1-5, is DGGITQSPKYLFRKEGQNVTLSCEQNLNHDAMYWYRQDPGQGLRLIYYSQIVNDFQKGDIAEGYSVSREKKESFPLTVTSAQKNPTAFYLCASSSKQGFAQPQHFGDGTRLSIL.

V is TRBV5-4 and J is TRBJ1-1; 7 bases align to TRBD1. Germline lookup yields CDR1 SGHNT and CDR2 YYREEE (reference sequence). This CDR3 contains 12 residues. Trimming cost V 1 base and J 8 bases; bases outside gene matches: 2. CDR3 coding DNA: TGTGCCAGCAGCTTGAGACAGGGCGAAGCTTTCTTT. Its protein is CASSLRQGEAFF.